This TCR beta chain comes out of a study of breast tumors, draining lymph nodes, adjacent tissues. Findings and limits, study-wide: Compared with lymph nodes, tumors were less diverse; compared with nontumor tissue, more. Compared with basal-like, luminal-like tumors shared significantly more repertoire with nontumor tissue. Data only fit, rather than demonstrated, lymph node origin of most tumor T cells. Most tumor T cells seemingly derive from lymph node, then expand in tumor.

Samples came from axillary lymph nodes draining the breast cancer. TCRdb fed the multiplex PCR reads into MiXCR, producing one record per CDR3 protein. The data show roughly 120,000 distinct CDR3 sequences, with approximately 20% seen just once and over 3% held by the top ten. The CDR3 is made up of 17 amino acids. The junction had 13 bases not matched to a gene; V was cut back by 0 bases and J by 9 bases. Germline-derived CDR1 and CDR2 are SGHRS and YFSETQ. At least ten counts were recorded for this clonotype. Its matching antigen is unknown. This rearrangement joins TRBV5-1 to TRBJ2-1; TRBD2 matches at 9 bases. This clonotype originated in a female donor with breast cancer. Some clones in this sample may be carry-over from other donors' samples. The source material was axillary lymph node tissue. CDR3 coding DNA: TGCGCCAGCAGCTTGGGAGTCGCGGGAGGGGTTCGCGTTGAGCAGTTCTTC. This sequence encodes CASSLGVAGGVRVEQFF.